This T cell receptor beta chain stems from a study of blood T cell repertoires in COVID-19. Across the study: T cells, B-cell-depleted T cells, or PBMCs provided the cDNA or gDNA that served as material.

V lost 8 bases and J 5 bases, leaving 18 bases between the germline ends. Germline V gene data show CDR1 as SQVTM and CDR2 as ANQGSEA. The CDR3 has 13 amino acids. As processed by the authors: Reference gene primer amplification yielded estimated nucleated cell counts. TCRdb's table, derived via immunoSEQ multiplex PCR, lists solely in-frame clones and lacks some. V and J calls and clone size are copied from that table; D and trimming were computed from the DNA. The sample carries some 100,000 clones, 90% to 95% recorded once. This chain links TRBV29-1 with TRBJ1-1; tentative D call: TRBD1 (5 bases). This sequence was found in a man between 60 and 75 years old with acute or convalescent COVID-19. What was sequenced was peripheral blood. CDR3: CSTTGGWGTEAFF. CDR3 nucleotide sequence: TGCAGCACAACCGGGGGTTGGGGGACTGAAGCTTTCTTT.